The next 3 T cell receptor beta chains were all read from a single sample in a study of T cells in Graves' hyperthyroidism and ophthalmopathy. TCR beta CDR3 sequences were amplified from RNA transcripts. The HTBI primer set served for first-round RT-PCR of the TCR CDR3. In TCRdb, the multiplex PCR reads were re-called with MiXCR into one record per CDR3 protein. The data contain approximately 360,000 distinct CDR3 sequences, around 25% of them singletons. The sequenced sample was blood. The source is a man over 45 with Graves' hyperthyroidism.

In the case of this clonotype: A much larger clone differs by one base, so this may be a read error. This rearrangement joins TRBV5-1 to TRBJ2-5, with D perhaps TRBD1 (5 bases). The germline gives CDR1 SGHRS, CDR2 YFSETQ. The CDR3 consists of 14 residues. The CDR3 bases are TGCGCCAGCAGCTTGGGGACACAACAAGAGGCCCAGTACTTC. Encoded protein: CASSLGTQQEAQYF.

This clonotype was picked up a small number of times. As DNA, the CDR3 is TGTGCCAGCAGAGACCTAGCGGGAACTCTCGCCTACGAGCAGTACTTC. Amino acid sequence: CASRDLAGTLAYEQYF. The rearrangement joins TRBV6-1 to TRBJ2-7; 9 bases align to TRBD2. The CDR3 is 16 amino acids. The V gene's germline CDR1 is MNHNS and CDR2 SASEGT. The V gene end was trimmed by 6 bases and the J gene end by 2 bases; junction bases not matched to a gene: 11.

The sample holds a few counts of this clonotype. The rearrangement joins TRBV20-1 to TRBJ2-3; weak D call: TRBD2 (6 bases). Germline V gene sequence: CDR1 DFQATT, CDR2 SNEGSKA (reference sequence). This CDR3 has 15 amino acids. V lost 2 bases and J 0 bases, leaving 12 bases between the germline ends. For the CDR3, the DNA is TGCAGTGCTAGACATTCCAGCGGGAGCACAGATACGCAGTATTTT. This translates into CSARHSSGSTDTQYF.